This T cell receptor beta chain was recovered during a study of identical twins. This CDR3 region has 14 residues. Germline CDR1 reads LGHNA; CDR2 reads YNFKEQ. The V end was cut by 0 bases, the J end by 5 bases, with 10 bases between. One entry per CDR3 protein, called by TCRdb with MiXCR from the 5' RACE reads. The repertoire holds some 300,000 distinct CDR3 sequences, with 10% to 15% as singletons. General study findings and limits: Insertions were fewer in abundant cord blood beta clonotypes, whereas memory repertoires showed none of this pattern.

This clonotype was seen a handful of times. Its antigen is not known. These records were also assigned to another study, of yellow fever vaccine responses in identical twins.

J is TRBJ1-2 and V is TRBV4-2; maybe TRBD1 (5 bases). The sequencing input was CD8+ T cells sorted from blood. The clonotype originates from a woman in her late teens or twenties in good health. The CDR3 sequence is CASSQEREGYGYTF. In DNA, the CDR3 is TGTGCCAGCAGCCAAGAGAGGGAGGGGTATGGCTACACCTTC.